These T cell receptor beta chains were read from a single sample in a study of human T cells and chemical hapten exposure. From the RACE reads, TCRdb called clonotypes with MiXCR, one entry per CDR3 protein. Here the sample spans 80,000 to 100,000 distinct CDR3 sequences, approximately 10% being singletons. The sequencing used whole blood, collected in connection with sensitization to the hapten diphenylcyclopropenone (DPC). These receptors all come from a woman aged 25 to 39 with alopecia areata. Some clones in this sample may be carry-over from other donors' samples. Each CDR3 is given with its conserved first and last residue. Each record gives: V gene, D gene, J gene, CDR3 protein. A D gene is named only where the DNA matches it firmly.

v_gene: TRBV12-3/TRBV12-4
d_gene: NA
j_gene: TRBJ2-5
CDR3aa: CASSLGGGQEKYQETQYF

v_gene: TRBV20-1
d_gene: NA
j_gene: TRBJ1-1
CDR3aa: CSAARQPMNTEAFF

v_gene: TRBV2
d_gene: TRBD2
j_gene: TRBJ2-1
CDR3aa: CATQGLATYNEQFF

v_gene: TRBV20-1
d_gene: TRBD2
j_gene: TRBJ2-1
CDR3aa: CSAPTSGIRNEQFF

v_gene: TRBV27
d_gene: NA
j_gene: TRBJ2-3
CDR3aa: CASSLSPTQYF

v_gene: TRBV3-1
d_gene: NA
j_gene: TRBJ2-5
CDR3aa: CASSQASGKGTQYF

v_gene: TRBV2
d_gene: NA
j_gene: TRBJ2-1
CDR3aa: CATGKREQFF

v_gene: TRBV18
d_gene: NA
j_gene: TRBJ1-5
CDR3aa: CASSPADGHHQPQHF

v_gene: TRBV2
d_gene: TRBD2
j_gene: TRBJ2-1
CDR3aa: CASRRGTSGRWVYNEQFF

v_gene: TRBV5-6
d_gene: NA
j_gene: TRBJ2-5
CDR3aa: CASSPLGSDETQYF

v_gene: TRBV27
d_gene: NA
j_gene: TRBJ2-5
CDR3aa: CASRIRFFGREETQYF

v_gene: TRBV7-9
d_gene: NA
j_gene: TRBJ2-7
CDR3aa: CASSPVYEQYF

v_gene: TRBV20-1
d_gene: NA
j_gene: TRBJ2-7
CDR3aa: CSARRTDYEQYF

v_gene: TRBV29-1
d_gene: TRBD1
j_gene: TRBJ1-2
CDR3aa: CSVDGGTAYYGYTF

v_gene: TRBV6-5
d_gene: NA
j_gene: TRBJ2-2
CDR3aa: CASSYSADTGELFF

v_gene: TRBV28
d_gene: TRBD2
j_gene: TRBJ2-1
CDR3aa: CASSPISRPGGYEQFF

v_gene: TRBV5-1
d_gene: NA
j_gene: TRBJ1-1
CDR3aa: CASSSGRPEAFF

v_gene: TRBV7-9
d_gene: TRBD2
j_gene: TRBJ2-7
CDR3aa: CASSSSSGRAYEQYF

v_gene: TRBV6-1
d_gene: TRBD1
j_gene: TRBJ1-3
CDR3aa: CASDSLRQGASGNTIYF

v_gene: TRBV6-1
d_gene: NA
j_gene: TRBJ2-3
CDR3aa: CASSGIGPTDTQYF

v_gene: TRBV20-1
d_gene: NA
j_gene: TRBJ2-3
CDR3aa: CSARESTDTQYF

v_gene: TRBV28
d_gene: NA
j_gene: TRBJ1-6
CDR3aa: CASSITGTSSPLHF

v_gene: TRBV19
d_gene: TRBD1
j_gene: TRBJ1-5
CDR3aa: CASRGTGAGNQPQHF

v_gene: TRBV6-1
d_gene: NA
j_gene: TRBJ2-5
CDR3aa: CASSQRARETQYF

v_gene: TRBV2
d_gene: NA
j_gene: TRBJ1-6
CDR3aa: CASSYLRDTNSPLHF

v_gene: TRBV5-1
d_gene: NA
j_gene: TRBJ2-1
CDR3aa: CASSPGLAYNNEQFF

v_gene: TRBV3-1
d_gene: TRBD2
j_gene: TRBJ2-5
CDR3aa: CASSPGLAGGETQYF

v_gene: TRBV28
d_gene: NA
j_gene: TRBJ2-7
CDR3aa: CASSAAGTSYEQYF

v_gene: TRBV20-1
d_gene: NA
j_gene: TRBJ2-7
CDR3aa: CSAQTVGATPYEQYF

v_gene: TRBV29-1
d_gene: TRBD2
j_gene: TRBJ2-7
CDR3aa: CSVVGGRETYEQYF

v_gene: TRBV20-1
d_gene: TRBD1
j_gene: TRBJ2-1
CDR3aa: CSADRGLLKSHNEQFF

v_gene: TRBV11-2
d_gene: NA
j_gene: TRBJ2-1
CDR3aa: CASSPQRIYNEQFF

v_gene: TRBV27
d_gene: NA
j_gene: TRBJ2-5
CDR3aa: CASSLVEGKTQYF

v_gene: TRBV11-2
d_gene: NA
j_gene: TRBJ2-2
CDR3aa: CASSPPHFGGANTGELFF

v_gene: TRBV19
d_gene: TRBD2
j_gene: TRBJ2-5
CDR3aa: CASSKTSGSLETQYF

v_gene: TRBV4-3
d_gene: TRBD1
j_gene: TRBJ2-1
CDR3aa: CASSKEGQGGVGEQFF

v_gene: TRBV7-6
d_gene: TRBD2
j_gene: TRBJ2-2
CDR3aa: CASSLARGENTGELFF

v_gene: TRBV20-1
d_gene: NA
j_gene: TRBJ1-2
CDR3aa: CSAAAGVIYGYTF

v_gene: TRBV6-2/TRBV6-3
d_gene: NA
j_gene: TRBJ2-4
CDR3aa: CASSNGVGEYF

v_gene: TRBV18
d_gene: NA
j_gene: TRBJ2-4
CDR3aa: CASSPDRFIAKNIQYF

v_gene: TRBV5-1
d_gene: NA
j_gene: TRBJ2-7
CDR3aa: CASTGTGRMGTYEQYF

v_gene: TRBV30
d_gene: TRBD2
j_gene: TRBJ2-5
CDR3aa: CAWGTSAKPQETQYF

v_gene: TRBV12-3/TRBV12-4
d_gene: NA
j_gene: TRBJ2-3
CDR3aa: CASRPLLSQTTQYF

v_gene: TRBV7-6
d_gene: NA
j_gene: TRBJ2-6
CDR3aa: CASSQYYSGANVLTF

v_gene: TRBV7-3
d_gene: TRBD1
j_gene: TRBJ2-7
CDR3aa: CASSTGTGGEQYF

v_gene: TRBV6-5
d_gene: NA
j_gene: TRBJ2-2
CDR3aa: CATRDGANTGGLFF